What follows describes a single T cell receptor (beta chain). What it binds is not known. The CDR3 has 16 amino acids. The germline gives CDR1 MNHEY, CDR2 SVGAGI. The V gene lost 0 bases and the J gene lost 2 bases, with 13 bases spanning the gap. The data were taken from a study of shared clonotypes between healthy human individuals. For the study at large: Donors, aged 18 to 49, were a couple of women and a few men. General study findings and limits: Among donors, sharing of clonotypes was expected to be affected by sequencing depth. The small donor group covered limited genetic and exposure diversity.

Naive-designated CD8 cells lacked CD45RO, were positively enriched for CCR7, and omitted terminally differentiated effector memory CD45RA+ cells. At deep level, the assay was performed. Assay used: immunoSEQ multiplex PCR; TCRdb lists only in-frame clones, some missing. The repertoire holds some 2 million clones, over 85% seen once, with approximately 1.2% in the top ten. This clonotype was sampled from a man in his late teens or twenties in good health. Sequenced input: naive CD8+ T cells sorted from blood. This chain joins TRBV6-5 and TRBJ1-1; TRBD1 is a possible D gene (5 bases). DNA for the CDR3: TGTGCCAGCAGTTACTCCCCGGGACGACCAAACACTGAAGCTTTCTTT. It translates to CASSYSPGRPNTEAFF.